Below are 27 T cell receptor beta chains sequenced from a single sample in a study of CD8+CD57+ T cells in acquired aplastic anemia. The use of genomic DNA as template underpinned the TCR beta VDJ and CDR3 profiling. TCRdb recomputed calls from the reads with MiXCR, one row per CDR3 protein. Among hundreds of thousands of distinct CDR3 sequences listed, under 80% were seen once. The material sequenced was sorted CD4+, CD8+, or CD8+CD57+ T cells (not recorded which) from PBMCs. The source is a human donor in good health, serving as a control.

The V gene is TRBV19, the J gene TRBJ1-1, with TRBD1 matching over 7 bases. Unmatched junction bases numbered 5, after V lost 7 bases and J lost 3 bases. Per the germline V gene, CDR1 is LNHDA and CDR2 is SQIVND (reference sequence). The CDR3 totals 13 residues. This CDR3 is CASKGTGDTEAFF. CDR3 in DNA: TGTGCCAGTAAAGGAACAGGGGACACTGAAGCTTTCTTT.

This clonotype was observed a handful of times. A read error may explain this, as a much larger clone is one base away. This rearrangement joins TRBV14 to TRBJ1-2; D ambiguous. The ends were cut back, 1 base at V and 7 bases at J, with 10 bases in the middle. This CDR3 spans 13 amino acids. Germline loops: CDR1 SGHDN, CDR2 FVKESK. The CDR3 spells CASSQGVFCGYTF. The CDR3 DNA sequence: TGTGCCAGCAGCCAAGGGGTGTTCTGTGGCTACACCTTC. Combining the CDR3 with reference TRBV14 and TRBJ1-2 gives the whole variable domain EAGVTQFPSHSVIEKGQTVTLRCDPISGHDNLYWYRRVMGKEIKFLLHFVKESKQDESGMPNNRFLAERTGGTYSTLKVQPAELEDSGVYFCASSQGVFCGYTFGSGTRLTVV.

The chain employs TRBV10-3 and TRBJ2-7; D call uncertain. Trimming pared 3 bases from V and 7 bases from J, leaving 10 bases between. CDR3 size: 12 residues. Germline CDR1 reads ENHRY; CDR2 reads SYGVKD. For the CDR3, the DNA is TGTGCCATCAGTGATTCCGTTTCGGAGCAGTACTTC. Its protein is CAISDSVSEQYF.

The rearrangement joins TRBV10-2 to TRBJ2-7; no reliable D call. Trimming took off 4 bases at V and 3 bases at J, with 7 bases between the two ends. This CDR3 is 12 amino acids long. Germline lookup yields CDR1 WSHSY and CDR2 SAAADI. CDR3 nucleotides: TGCGCCAGCAGTGGGCAGAACTACGAGCAGTACTTC. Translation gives CASSGQNYEQYF.

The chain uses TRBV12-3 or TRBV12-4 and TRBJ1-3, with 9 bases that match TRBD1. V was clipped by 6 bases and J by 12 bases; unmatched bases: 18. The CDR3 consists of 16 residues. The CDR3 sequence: CASSLTGGNSQYFIYF. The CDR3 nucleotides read TGTGCCAGCAGCCTGACAGGGGGGAACTCCCAATACTTCATATATTTT.

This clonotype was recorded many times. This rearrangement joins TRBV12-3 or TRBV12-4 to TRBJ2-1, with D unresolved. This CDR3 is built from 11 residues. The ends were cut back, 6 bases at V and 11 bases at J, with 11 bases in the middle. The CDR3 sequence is CASSYDRQQFF. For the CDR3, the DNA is TGTGCCAGCAGCTATGACCGACAGCAGTTCTTC.

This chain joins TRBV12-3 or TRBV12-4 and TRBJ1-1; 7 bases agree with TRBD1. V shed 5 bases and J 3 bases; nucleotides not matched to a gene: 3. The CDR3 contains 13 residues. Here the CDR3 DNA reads TGTGCCAGCAGTACAGGGGCTTACACTGAAGCTTTCTTT. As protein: CASSTGAYTEAFF.

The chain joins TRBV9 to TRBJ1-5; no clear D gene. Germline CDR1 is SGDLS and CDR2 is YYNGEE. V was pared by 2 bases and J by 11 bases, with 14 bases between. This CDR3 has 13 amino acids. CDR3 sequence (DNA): TGTGCCAGCAGCGTGCCGCGGGATCTCTCCCAGCATTTT. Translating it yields CASSVPRDLSQHF.

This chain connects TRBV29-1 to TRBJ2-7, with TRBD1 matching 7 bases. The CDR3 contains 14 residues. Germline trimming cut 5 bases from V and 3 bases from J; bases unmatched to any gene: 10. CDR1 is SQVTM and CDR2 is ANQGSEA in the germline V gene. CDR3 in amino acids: CSVFRQGPYYEQYF. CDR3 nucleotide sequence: TGCAGCGTTTTTAGACAGGGACCTTACTACGAGCAGTACTTC.

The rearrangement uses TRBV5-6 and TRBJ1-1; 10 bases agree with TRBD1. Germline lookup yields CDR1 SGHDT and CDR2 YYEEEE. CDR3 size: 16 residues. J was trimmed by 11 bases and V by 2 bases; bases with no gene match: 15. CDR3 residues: CASSLPRDRGLRWAFF. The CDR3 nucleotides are TGTGCCAGCAGCTTACCCAGGGACAGGGGCCTCCGTTGGGCTTTCTTT.

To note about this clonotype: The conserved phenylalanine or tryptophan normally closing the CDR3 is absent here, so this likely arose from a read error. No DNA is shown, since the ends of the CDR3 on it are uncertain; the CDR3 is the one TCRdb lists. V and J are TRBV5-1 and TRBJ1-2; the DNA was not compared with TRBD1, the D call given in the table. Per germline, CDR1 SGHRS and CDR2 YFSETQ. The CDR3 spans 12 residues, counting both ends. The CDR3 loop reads CASSLVSGGRRM.

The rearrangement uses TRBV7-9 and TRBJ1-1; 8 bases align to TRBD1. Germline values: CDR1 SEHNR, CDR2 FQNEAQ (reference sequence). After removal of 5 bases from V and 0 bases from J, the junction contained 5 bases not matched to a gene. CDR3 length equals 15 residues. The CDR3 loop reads CASSAGDRLNTEAFF. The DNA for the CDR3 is TGTGCCAGCAGCGCGGGGGACAGGCTGAACACTGAAGCTTTCTTT.

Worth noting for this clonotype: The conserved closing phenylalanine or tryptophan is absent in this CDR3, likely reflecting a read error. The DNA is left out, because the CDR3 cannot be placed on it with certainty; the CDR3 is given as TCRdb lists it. The CDR3 sequence: CASSTRDLGNQPQ. The chain recombines TRBV7-2 with TRBJ1-5; TRBD1, the table's D call, was not compared with the DNA. Germline V lookup: CDR1 SGHTA, CDR2 FQGNSA. The CDR3 adds up to 13 amino acids, both ends counted.

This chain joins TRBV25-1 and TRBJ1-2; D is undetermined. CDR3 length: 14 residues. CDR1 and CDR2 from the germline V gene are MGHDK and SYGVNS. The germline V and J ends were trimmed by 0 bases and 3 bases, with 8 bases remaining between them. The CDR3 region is CASSEYTGYYGYTF. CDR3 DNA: TGTGCCAGCAGTGAATATACGGGTTACTATGGCTACACCTTC.

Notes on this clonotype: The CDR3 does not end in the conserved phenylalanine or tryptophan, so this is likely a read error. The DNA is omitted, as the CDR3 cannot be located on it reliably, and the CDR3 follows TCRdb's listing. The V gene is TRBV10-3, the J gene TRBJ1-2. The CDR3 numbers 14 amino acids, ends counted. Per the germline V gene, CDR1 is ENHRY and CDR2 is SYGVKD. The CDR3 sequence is CAISESMGGHGYTH.

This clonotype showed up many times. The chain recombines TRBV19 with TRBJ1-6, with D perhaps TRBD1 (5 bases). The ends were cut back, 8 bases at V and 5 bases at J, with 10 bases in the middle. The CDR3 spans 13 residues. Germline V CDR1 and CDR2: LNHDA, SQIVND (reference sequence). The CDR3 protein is CASGRVDNSPLHF. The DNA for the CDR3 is TGTGCCAGTGGCAGGGTCGATAATTCACCCCTCCACTTT.

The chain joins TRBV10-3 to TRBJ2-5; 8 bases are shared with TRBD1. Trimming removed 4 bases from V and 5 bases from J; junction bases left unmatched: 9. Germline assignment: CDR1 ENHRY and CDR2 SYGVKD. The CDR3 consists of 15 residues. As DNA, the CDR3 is TGTGCCATCAGTGTAGGGCAGGGGGCGCGTGAGACCCAGTACTTC. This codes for CAISVGQGARETQYF.

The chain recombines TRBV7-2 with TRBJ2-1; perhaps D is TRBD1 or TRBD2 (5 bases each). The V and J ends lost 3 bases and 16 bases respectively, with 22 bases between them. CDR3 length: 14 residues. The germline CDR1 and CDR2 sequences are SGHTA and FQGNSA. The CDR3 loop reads CASSLGVASTQYFF. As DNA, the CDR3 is TGTGCCAGCAGCTTGGGGGTGGCATCCACCCAGTACTTCTTC.

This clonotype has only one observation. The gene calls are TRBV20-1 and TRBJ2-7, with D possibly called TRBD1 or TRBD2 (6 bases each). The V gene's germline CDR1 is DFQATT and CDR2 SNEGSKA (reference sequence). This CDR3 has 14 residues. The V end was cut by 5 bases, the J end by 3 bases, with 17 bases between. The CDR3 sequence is CSALTEGGHYEQYF. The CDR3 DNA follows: TGCAGTGCTCTCACAGAGGGGGGTCACTACGAGCAGTACTTC.

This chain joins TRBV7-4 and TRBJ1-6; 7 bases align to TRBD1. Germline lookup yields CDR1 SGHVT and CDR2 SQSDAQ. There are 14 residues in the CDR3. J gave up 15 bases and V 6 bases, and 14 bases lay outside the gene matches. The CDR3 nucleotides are TGTGCCAGCAGGTTATGGACAGGTACTCTGAACCTCCACTTT. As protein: CASRLWTGTLNLHF.

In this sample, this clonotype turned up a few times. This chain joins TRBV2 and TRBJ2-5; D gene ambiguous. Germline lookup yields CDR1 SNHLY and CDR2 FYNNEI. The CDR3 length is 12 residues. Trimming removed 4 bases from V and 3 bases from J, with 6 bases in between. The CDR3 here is CASSGEEETQYF. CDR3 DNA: TGTGCCAGCAGTGGGGAAGAAGAGACCCAGTACTTC.

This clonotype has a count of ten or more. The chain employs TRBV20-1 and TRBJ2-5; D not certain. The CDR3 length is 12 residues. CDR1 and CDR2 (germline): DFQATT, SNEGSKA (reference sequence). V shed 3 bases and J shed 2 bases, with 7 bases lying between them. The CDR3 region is CSASLGQETQYF. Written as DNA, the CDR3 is TGCAGTGCTAGTTTGGGGCAAGAGACCCAGTACTTC.

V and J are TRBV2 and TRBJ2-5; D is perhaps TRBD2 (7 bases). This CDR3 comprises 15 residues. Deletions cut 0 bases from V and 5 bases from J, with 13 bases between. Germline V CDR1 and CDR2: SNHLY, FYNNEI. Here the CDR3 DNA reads TGTGCCAGCAGTGAAGCGGGGGGGCTCGCGGAGACCCAGTACTTC. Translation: CASSEAGGLAETQYF.

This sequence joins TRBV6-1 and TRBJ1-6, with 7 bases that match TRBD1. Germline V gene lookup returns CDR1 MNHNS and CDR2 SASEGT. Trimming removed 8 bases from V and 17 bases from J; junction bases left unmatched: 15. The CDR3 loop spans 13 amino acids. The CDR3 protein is CASLARGESPIHF. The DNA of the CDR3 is TGTGCCAGCCTTGCCAGGGGGGAATCCCCCATCCACTTT.

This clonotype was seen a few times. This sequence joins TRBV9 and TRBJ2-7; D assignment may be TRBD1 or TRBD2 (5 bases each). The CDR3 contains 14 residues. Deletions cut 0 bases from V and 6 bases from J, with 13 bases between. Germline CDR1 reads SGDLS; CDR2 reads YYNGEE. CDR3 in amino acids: CASSVEGDRGEQYF. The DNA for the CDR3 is TGTGCCAGCAGCGTAGAGGGAGATAGGGGCGAGCAGTACTTC.

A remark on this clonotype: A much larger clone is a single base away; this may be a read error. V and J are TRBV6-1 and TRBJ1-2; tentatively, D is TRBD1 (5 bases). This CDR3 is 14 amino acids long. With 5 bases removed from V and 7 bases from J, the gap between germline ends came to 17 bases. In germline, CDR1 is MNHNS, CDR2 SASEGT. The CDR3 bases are TGTGCCAGCAGTAAAACGCCGGGACGGGGTGGCTACACCTTC. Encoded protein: CASSKTPGRGGYTF.

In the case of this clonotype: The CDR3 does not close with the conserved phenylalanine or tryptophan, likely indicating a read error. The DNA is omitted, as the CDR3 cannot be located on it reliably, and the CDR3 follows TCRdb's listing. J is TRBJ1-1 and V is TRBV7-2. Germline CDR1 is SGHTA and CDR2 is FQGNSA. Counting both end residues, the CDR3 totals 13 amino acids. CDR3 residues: CASSLARATPPRS.